What follows are 22 T cell receptor beta chains derived from one specimen sequenced in a study of blood T cell repertoires in COVID-19. Profiled with immunoSEQ multiplex PCR; TCRdb holds only in-frame clones, not every one. The sample records tens of thousands of clones, 89% being singletons. The sample taken for sequencing was peripheral blood. These receptors all come from a woman in her forties or fifties with active COVID-19.

The chain joins TRBV20-1 to TRBJ2-5; D gene uncertain. Germline V lookup: CDR1 DFQATT, CDR2 SNEGSKA (reference sequence). Trimming took 3 bases from V and 2 from J, leaving 10 bases between them. The CDR3 is 13 residues long. The CDR3 loop is CSASPSKQETQYF. CDR3 in DNA: TGCAGTGCTAGTCCGTCTAAACAAGAGACCCAGTACTTC.

The V and J genes are TRBV4-2 and TRBJ2-1; 8 bases are shared with TRBD2. CDR1 LGHNA and CDR2 YNFKEQ come from the germline V gene. This CDR3 spans 16 amino acids. After removal of 4 bases from V and 8 bases from J, the junction contained 13 bases not matched to a gene. CDR3 sequence: CASSPTLSGSKHEQFF. CDR3 DNA: TGTGCCAGCAGCCCCACCTTGAGCGGGAGTAAACATGAGCAGTTCTTC.

In DNA form, the CDR3 reads TGTGCCAGCAGCTTAACCCAGGGACTAGCGGGGGAAACCGGGGAGCTGTTTTTT. Amino acid sequence: CASSLTQGLAGETGELFF. V and J are TRBV7-6 and TRBJ2-2; 14 bases line up with TRBD2. The CDR3 sequence is 18 residues long. J lost 5 bases, V lost 2 bases, and 7 bases had no gene match. CDR1 and CDR2 (germline): SGHVS, FNYEAQ.

V gene TRBV9 combines with J gene TRBJ2-7; TRBD1 is a possible D gene (5 bases). The V gene lost 2 bases and the J gene lost 6 bases, with 15 bases spanning the gap. The CDR3 has 14 amino acids. Germline V CDR1 and CDR2: SGDLS, YYNGEE. For the CDR3, the DNA is TGTGCCAGCAGCGTGGGGAACCAAGGGGTCGAGCAGTACTTC. The encoded protein is CASSVGNQGVEQYF.

As DNA, the CDR3 is TGCAGCGCCGCTAAGGAGGAGCAGTTCTTC. This sequence encodes CSAAKEEQFF. This chain joins TRBV29-1 and TRBJ2-1; D is uncertain. The germline CDR1 and CDR2 sequences are SQVTM and ANQGSEA. Trimming removed 7 bases from V and 10 bases from J, with 11 bases in between. The CDR3 is 10 residues long.

The rearrangement uses TRBV7-3 and TRBJ2-1, with TRBD2 matching 8 bases. This CDR3 comprises 13 residues. Germline CDR1 reads SGHTA; CDR2 reads FQGTGA. V lost 3 bases to trimming and J lost 12 bases; unmatched junction nucleotides: 7. CDR3 nucleotides: TGTGCCAGCAGCTTCACCGCCGGGACTAGGCAGTTCTTC. Translation gives CASSFTAGTRQFF.

This chain uses TRBV18 with TRBJ2-7; 8 bases line up with TRBD2. In germline, CDR1 is KGHSH, CDR2 LQKENI. After removal of 0 bases from V and 7 bases from J, the junction contained 8 bases not matched to a gene. This CDR3 comprises 15 residues. CDR3 region: CASSPPGLGVGEQYF. The CDR3 nucleotides read TGTGCCAGCTCACCACCGGGACTAGGGGTCGGGGAGCAGTACTTC.

The V and J genes are TRBV12-3 or TRBV12-4 and TRBJ1-1; 10 nucleotides match TRBD1. The CDR3 runs 13 residues. Trimming removed 6 bases from V and 10 bases from J; junction bases left unmatched: 8. CDR3 loop: CASRPGQGLTAFF. The CDR3 region has the DNA TGTGCCAGCAGACCGGGACAGGGGCTTACAGCTTTCTTT.

The V gene is TRBV21-1, the J gene TRBJ2-2; the table's TRBD2 call for D was not verified on the DNA. TRBV21-1 is a known pseudogene. This CDR3 has 18 residues. Here the CDR3 reads CASSKGLAGGGNTGELFF. In DNA form, the CDR3 reads TGTGCCAGCAGCAAAGGACTAGCGGGAGGAGGGAACACCGGGGAGCTGTTTTTT.

The chain recombines TRBV19 with TRBJ2-1; 10 bases map to TRBD2. Germline CDR1 LNHDA, CDR2 SQIVND (reference sequence). With 2 bases clipped from V and 3 bases from J, the junction kept 4 bases outside the gene matches. The CDR3 contains 16 residues. The CDR3 spells CASSITSGANYNEQFF. The CDR3 nucleotides are TGTGCCAGTAGTATAACTAGCGGGGCTAACTACAATGAGCAGTTCTTC.

The V gene is TRBV30, the J gene TRBJ2-4; D is uncertain. Trimming removed 1 base from V and 0 bases from J, with 16 bases in between. Germline V gene data show CDR1 as GTSNPN and CDR2 as SVGIG (reference sequence). The CDR3 spans 17 residues. The CDR3 DNA follows: TGTGCCTGGAGTGACAGTAAGAAAATTCAAGCCAAAAACATTCAGTACTTC. It encodes CAWSDSKKIQAKNIQYF.

The gene calls are TRBV14 and TRBJ2-2; tentatively, D is TRBD1 (5 bases). Germline V lookup: CDR1 SGHDN, CDR2 FVKESK. This CDR3 has 15 residues. V was trimmed by 3 bases and J by 4 bases, leaving 12 bases between them. Here the CDR3 reads CASSQKGWGTGELFF. CDR3 DNA sequence: TGTGCCAGCAGCCAGAAGGGGTGGGGCACCGGGGAGCTGTTTTTT.

Written as DNA, the CDR3 is TGTGCCTGGAACCCAGGTGGTAGCAATCAGCCCCAGCATTTT. It is translated as CAWNPGGSNQPQHF. The chain recombines TRBV30 with TRBJ1-5; no clear D gene. V lost 4 bases, J lost 0 bases, and 10 bases lay in between. Germline loops: CDR1 GTSNPN, CDR2 SVGIG (reference sequence). The CDR3 totals 14 residues.

The chain couples TRBV18 to TRBJ2-2, with TRBD2 matching over 7 bases. V lost 6 bases to trimming and J lost 7 bases; unmatched junction nucleotides: 5. Germline-derived CDR1 and CDR2 are KGHSH and LQKENI. The CDR3 loop spans 13 amino acids. DNA of the CDR3: TGTGCCAGCTCGTACCAGCGGGACGGGGAGCTGTTTTTT. Its translation: CASSYQRDGELFF.

The chain recombines TRBV19 with TRBJ1-2, with D possibly being TRBD1 (6 bases). CDR1 LNHDA and CDR2 SQIVND come from the germline V gene (reference sequence). The V and J ends lost 1 base and 1 base respectively, with 13 bases between them. The CDR3 extends over 16 amino acids. The CDR3 nucleotides read TGTGCCAGTAGTATAGTTGGACAGACCCTTAACTATGGCTACACCTTC. It yields the protein CASSIVGQTLNYGYTF.

The chain recombines TRBV10-3 with TRBJ2-1; 9 bases match TRBD2. Germline V gene lookup returns CDR1 ENHRY and CDR2 SYGVKD. V lost 2 bases to trimming and J lost 7 bases; unmatched junction nucleotides: 9. This CDR3 region has 16 residues. CDR3 sequence: CAISEPLSGSRNEQFF. CDR3 DNA: TGTGCCATCAGTGAGCCCCTTAGCGGGAGTAGGAATGAGCAGTTCTTC.

V and J are TRBV27 and TRBJ1-1, with D unclear. The CDR3 covers 13 residues. Per germline, CDR1 MNHEY and CDR2 SMNVEV (reference sequence). The V and J ends lost 1 base and 1 base respectively, with 4 bases between them. CDR3 protein: CASSLFRNTEAFF. CDR3 in DNA: TGTGCCAGCAGTTTATTTCGGAACACTGAAGCTTTCTTT.

J is TRBJ2-2 and V is TRBV7-2; 12 bases agree with TRBD2. The V segment lost 5 bases and the J segment 7 bases; nucleotides outside the gene matches: 11. This CDR3 is 17 amino acids long. CDR1 is SGHTA, CDR2 FQGNSA, per germline. The CDR3 sequence is CASSTLAGGPSGGELFF. CDR3 coding DNA: TGTGCCAGCAGCACCCTAGCGGGAGGGCCTTCTGGCGGGGAGCTGTTTTTT.

This clone was counted once. This chain uses TRBV5-1 with TRBJ2-5; D call uncertain. V gave up 5 bases and J gave up 2 bases, with 4 bases separating them. Germline V lookup: CDR1 SGHRS, CDR2 YFSETQ. This CDR3 has 11 residues. In DNA, the CDR3 is TGCGCCAGCAGGAGGCAAGAGACCCAGTACTTC. It translates to CASRRQETQYF.

The V and J genes are TRBV29-1 and TRBJ1-2; 8 bases are shared with TRBD1. Losses at the gene ends were 5 bases for V and 1 base for J; bases not matched to a gene: 9. This CDR3 has 15 amino acids. Germline assignment: CDR1 SQVTM and CDR2 ANQGSEA. CDR3 amino acids: CSVISTTGGNYGYTF. Here the CDR3 DNA reads TGCAGCGTTATAAGCACCACAGGGGGTAACTATGGCTACACCTTC.

The chain links TRBV2 to TRBJ2-7; 8 bases map to TRBD2. CDR3 length: 17 amino acids. CDR1 SNHLY and CDR2 FYNNEI come from the germline V gene. J lost 5 bases, V lost 6 bases, and 18 bases had no gene match. DNA of the CDR3: TGTGCCAGCAGCCTCACTCTTACTAGCGGCGGATTCCACGAGCAGTACTTC. This encodes CASSLTLTSGGFHEQYF.

This sequence joins TRBV5-6 and TRBJ2-3; 11 bases line up with TRBD2. Trimming at V came to 4 bases and at J to 3 bases, leaving 7 bases not matched to a gene. This CDR3 spans 16 amino acids. Germline loops: CDR1 SGHDT, CDR2 YYEEEE. CDR3 loop: CASSPRLAGFTDTQYF. CDR3 nucleotide sequence: TGTGCCAGCAGCCCAAGACTAGCGGGATTTACAGATACGCAGTATTTT.